What follows describes a single T cell receptor beta chain. The antigen remains undetermined. Oncomine TCR Beta short-read sequencing was applied to DNA from cultured CD4+ T cells. Investigators isolated genomic DNA from cultured CD4+ T cells. TCRdb used MiXCR to reprocess the PCR reads, holding one entry per CDR3 protein. The sample gives about 21,000 distinct CDR3 sequences, approximately 52% of which show up once; around 9.5% is in the top ten. Per the germline V gene, CDR1 is ENHRY and CDR2 is SYGVKD. Unmatched junction bases numbered 12, after V lost 3 bases and J lost 6 bases. The CDR3 runs 16 residues. The data were obtained in a study of vaccination and CD4 T cells after COVID-19. Sample treatment: roughly 10-day PBMC culture with coronavirus spike peptide pools or control peptides (ViraFEST assay).

This chain connects TRBV10-3 to TRBJ1-1, with 8 positions matching TRBD1. The sequenced sample was CD4+ T cells from blood, cultured in vitro. This receptor was identified in a human donor who had recovered from COVID-19. The DNA for the CDR3 is TGTGCCATCAGTGATCAGGGGGCGTCCGGTAAGGCTGAAGCTTTCTTT. Its translation: CAISDQGASGKAEAFF.